Listed below are T cell receptor beta chains from one sample, sequenced in a study of T cells after yellow fever vaccination. Each CDR3 protein gets one entry after TCRdb re-called the 5' RACE reads with MiXCR. The sample records a few hundred thousand distinct CDR3 sequences, about a sixth being singletons. The starting material was PBMCs, obtained around 5 days after the first yellow fever vaccination. The source of these receptors is a man aged 18 to 30 who received the YFV17D yellow fever vaccine. Both conserved end residues are part of each CDR3. Fields, in order: V gene, J gene, CDR3 length, clone size, D gene, CDR3 DNA, CDR3 protein. D genes are given only for firm matches. Part of the rows lack a size; the others show once, few, many or a class for expanded clones.

V gene: TRBV4-3
J gene: TRBJ2-3
CDR3 length: 14
clone size: .
D gene: .
CDR3 DNA: TGCGCCAGCAGCCAATTGAGGAACACAGATACGCAGTATTTT
CDR3 protein: CASSQLRNTDTQYF

V gene: TRBV28
J gene: TRBJ2-1
CDR3 length: 15
clone size: few
D gene: .
CDR3 DNA: TGTGCCAGCAGTCTGGACAGTGGTGACATCAATGAGCAGTTCTTC
CDR3 protein: CASSLDSGDINEQFF

V gene: TRBV9
J gene: TRBJ2-4
CDR3 length: 14
clone size: few
D gene: TRBD1
CDR3 DNA: TGTGCCAGCAGCTTCAGGGACAGGTTAGACATTCAGTACTTC
CDR3 protein: CASSFRDRLDIQYF

V gene: TRBV2
J gene: TRBJ2-7
CDR3 length: 15
clone size: .
D gene: TRBD1
CDR3 DNA: TGTGCCAGCAGAGCGGACAGGGCCAGCTCCTACGAGCAGTACTTC
CDR3 protein: CASRADRASSYEQYF

V gene: TRBV18
J gene: TRBJ2-3
CDR3 length: 14
clone size: few
D gene: .
CDR3 DNA: TGTGCCAGCTTGCCGGGCACCCGCACAGATACGCAGTATTTT
CDR3 protein: CASLPGTRTDTQYF

V gene: TRBV24-1
J gene: TRBJ2-1
CDR3 length: 14
clone size: many
D gene: TRBD2
CDR3 DNA: TGTGCCACCAGTAAGCGGGGGGCCCAGGATGAGCAGTTCTTC
CDR3 protein: CATSKRGAQDEQFF

V gene: TRBV20-1
J gene: TRBJ2-7
CDR3 length: 12
clone size: .
D gene: TRBD1
CDR3 DNA: TGCAGTGCTGGGCCGGGACAGGGCGAGCAGTACTTC
CDR3 protein: CSAGPGQGEQYF

V gene: TRBV20-1
J gene: TRBJ1-4
CDR3 length: 13
clone size: few
D gene: TRBD1
CDR3 DNA: TGCAGTGCGGGGACAGGCCTTAATGAAAAACTGTTTTTT
CDR3 protein: CSAGTGLNEKLFF

V gene: TRBV20-1
J gene: TRBJ1-2
CDR3 length: 12
clone size: .
D gene: .
CDR3 DNA: TGCAGTGCTAGTTCCAGGGAAGATGGCTACACCTTC
CDR3 protein: CSASSREDGYTF

V gene: TRBV5-4
J gene: TRBJ1-1
CDR3 length: 15
clone size: many
D gene: .
CDR3 DNA: TGTGCCAGCAGCTTCTCGACGGATATGAACACTGAAGCTTTCTTT
CDR3 protein: CASSFSTDMNTEAFF

V gene: TRBV3-1
J gene: TRBJ1-1
CDR3 length: 11
clone size: .
D gene: TRBD1
CDR3 DNA: TGTGCCAGCAGCCTACAGGGGGCAGCTTTCTTT
CDR3 protein: CASSLQGAAFF

V gene: TRBV29-1
J gene: TRBJ2-4
CDR3 length: 14
clone size: few
D gene: .
CDR3 DNA: TGCAGCGTTGAAGATTTGAAAGGGTCGAACATTCAGTACTTC
CDR3 protein: CSVEDLKGSNIQYF

V gene: TRBV7-2
J gene: TRBJ2-1
CDR3 length: 15
clone size: .
D gene: TRBD1
CDR3 DNA: TGTGCCAGCAGCTTAGCACAGGGGGCCTACAATGAGCAGTTCTTC
CDR3 protein: CASSLAQGAYNEQFF

V gene: TRBV11-2
J gene: TRBJ1-4
CDR3 length: 15
clone size: .
D gene: .
CDR3 DNA: TGTGCCAGCAGGGTTAAAGGGAACCCAAATGAAAAACTGTTTTTT
CDR3 protein: CASRVKGNPNEKLFF

V gene: TRBV5-1
J gene: TRBJ2-2
CDR3 length: 14
clone size: few
D gene: .
CDR3 DNA: TGCGCCAGCAGCTACTCCCGGGGAACCGGGGAGCTGTTTTTT
CDR3 protein: CASSYSRGTGELFF

V gene: TRBV15
J gene: TRBJ2-5
CDR3 length: 15
clone size: many
D gene: .
CDR3 DNA: TGTGCCACCAGCAGAGATAGGGACTTGGGTTGGACCCAGTACTTC
CDR3 protein: CATSRDRDLGWTQYF

V gene: TRBV29-1
J gene: TRBJ1-5
CDR3 length: 13
clone size: .
D gene: TRBD1
CDR3 DNA: TGCAGCGTTGTGGACAGGGGCAATCAGCCCCAGCATTTT
CDR3 protein: CSVVDRGNQPQHF

V gene: TRBV4-1
J gene: TRBJ2-1
CDR3 length: 17
clone size: .
D gene: .
CDR3 DNA: TGCGCCAGCAGGCCGGCAGAGGTGGGGCGGCGGCCCAATGAGCAGTTCTTC
CDR3 protein: CASRPAEVGRRPNEQFF

V gene: TRBV30
J gene: TRBJ2-1
CDR3 length: 13
clone size: .
D gene: .
CDR3 DNA: TGTGCCTGGGGGGGAGGGGGCCGGAATGAGCAGTTCTTC
CDR3 protein: CAWGGGGRNEQFF

V gene: TRBV7-8
J gene: TRBJ2-3
CDR3 length: 14
clone size: few
D gene: TRBD1
CDR3 DNA: TGTGCCAGCAGCAGACAGGGGGCGTCAGATACGCAGTATTTT
CDR3 protein: CASSRQGASDTQYF

V gene: TRBV6-1
J gene: TRBJ2-7
CDR3 length: 14
clone size: few
D gene: TRBD1
CDR3 DNA: TGTGCCAGCAGTACCGGGACAGGCTCCTACGAGCAGTACTTC
CDR3 protein: CASSTGTGSYEQYF

V gene: TRBV11-1
J gene: TRBJ2-2
CDR3 length: 17
clone size: .
D gene: .
CDR3 DNA: TGTGCCAGCAGCCACCCCTTCCGGGGGCCGGACACCGGGGAGCTGTTTTTT
CDR3 protein: CASSHPFRGPDTGELFF

V gene: TRBV18
J gene: TRBJ2-5
CDR3 length: 16
clone size: .
D gene: .
CDR3 DNA: TGTGCCAGCTCACCATACGGGACCCACAGTAGAGAGACCCAGTACTTC
CDR3 protein: CASSPYGTHSRETQYF

V gene: TRBV10-3
J gene: TRBJ2-3
CDR3 length: 14
clone size: many
D gene: TRBD2
CDR3 DNA: TGTGCCATGGCTAGCGGGGGGGCTCTAGATACGCAGTATTTT
CDR3 protein: CAMASGGALDTQYF

V gene: TRBV6-2/TRBV6-3
J gene: TRBJ1-1
CDR3 length: 12
clone size: .
D gene: .
CDR3 DNA: TGTGCCAGCAGTTCCTTGGGGTATGAAGCTTTCTTT
CDR3 protein: CASSSLGYEAFF

V gene: TRBV7-2
J gene: TRBJ2-3
CDR3 length: 14
clone size: many
D gene: .
CDR3 DNA: TGTGCCAGCAGCTTACAGGCTAGTGCAGATACGCAGTATTTT
CDR3 protein: CASSLQASADTQYF

V gene: TRBV13
J gene: TRBJ2-3
CDR3 length: 16
clone size: few
D gene: .
CDR3 DNA: TGTGCCAGCAGCTCCAACCCCCCCCGGGGTACAGATACGCAGTATTTT
CDR3 protein: CASSSNPPRGTDTQYF

V gene: TRBV20-1
J gene: TRBJ2-3
CDR3 length: 17
clone size: few
D gene: .
CDR3 DNA: TGCAGTGCTAGAGACATCATCGCCAAAGACGGGGGAGATACGCAGTATTTT
CDR3 protein: CSARDIIAKDGGDTQYF

V gene: TRBV12-3/TRBV12-4
J gene: TRBJ1-6
CDR3 length: 12
clone size: .
D gene: .
CDR3 DNA: TGTGCCAGCAGTCCCCCGGATTCACCCCTCCACTTT
CDR3 protein: CASSPPDSPLHF

V gene: TRBV20-1
J gene: TRBJ2-7
CDR3 length: 15
clone size: .
D gene: TRBD2
CDR3 DNA: TGCAGTGCTAGAGGTGTGGCCGGGACTAACTACGAGCAGTACTTC
CDR3 protein: CSARGVAGTNYEQYF

V gene: TRBV5-5
J gene: TRBJ2-3
CDR3 length: 17
clone size: few
D gene: .
CDR3 DNA: TGTGCCAGCAGCCTCCTCAGGGGGGGCCGGAGCACAGATACGCAGTATTTT
CDR3 protein: CASSLLRGGRSTDTQYF

V gene: TRBV24-1
J gene: TRBJ2-4
CDR3 length: 15
clone size: many
D gene: .
CDR3 DNA: TGTGCCACCAGTGATCGGGACACCAGTCAAAACATTCAGTACTTC
CDR3 protein: CATSDRDTSQNIQYF

V gene: TRBV5-5
J gene: TRBJ1-2
CDR3 length: 15
clone size: .
D gene: .
CDR3 DNA: TGTGCCAGCAGCCCCGGTCAATCCGCTAACTATGGCTACACCTTC
CDR3 protein: CASSPGQSANYGYTF

V gene: TRBV4-3
J gene: TRBJ1-6
CDR3 length: 18
clone size: .
D gene: .
CDR3 DNA: TGCGCCAGCAGCCAAGAAGGAGTGGGTGCACGCCGCGATTCACCCCTCCACTTT
CDR3 protein: CASSQEGVGARRDSPLHF

V gene: TRBV2
J gene: TRBJ2-2
CDR3 length: 13
clone size: .
D gene: .
CDR3 DNA: TGTGCCAGCCCCTCTTTGAACACCGGGGAGCTGTTTTTT
CDR3 protein: CASPSLNTGELFF

V gene: TRBV5-1
J gene: TRBJ1-1
CDR3 length: 14
clone size: few
D gene: .
CDR3 DNA: TGCGCCAGCAGGTGGGGGGGCCCGAACACTGAAGCTTTCTTT
CDR3 protein: CASRWGGPNTEAFF

V gene: TRBV28
J gene: TRBJ2-1
CDR3 length: 16
clone size: few
D gene: TRBD2
CDR3 DNA: TGTGCCAGCAGTTTAGCGGCTAGCGGGGGCTACAATGAGCAGTTCTTC
CDR3 protein: CASSLAASGGYNEQFF

V gene: TRBV5-1
J gene: TRBJ2-3
CDR3 length: 17
clone size: many
D gene: TRBD2
CDR3 DNA: TGCGCCAGCAGCTCACTAGCGGGGGGCCCTAGCACAGATACGCAGTATTTT
CDR3 protein: CASSSLAGGPSTDTQYF

V gene: TRBV6-5
J gene: TRBJ2-5
CDR3 length: 15
clone size: .
D gene: TRBD2
CDR3 DNA: TGTGCCAGCAGTTATCGACTAGCACAGAAAGAGACCCAGTACTTC
CDR3 protein: CASSYRLAQKETQYF

V gene: TRBV7-6
J gene: TRBJ2-3
CDR3 length: 13
clone size: .
D gene: .
CDR3 DNA: TGTGCCAGCAGCCGGATAGTCACAGATACGCAGTATTTT
CDR3 protein: CASSRIVTDTQYF

V gene: TRBV5-5
J gene: TRBJ2-5
CDR3 length: 15
clone size: few
D gene: .
CDR3 DNA: TGTGCCAGCAGCTTGGCCGAACAGCCTGGAGAGACCCAGTACTTC
CDR3 protein: CASSLAEQPGETQYF

V gene: TRBV5-1
J gene: TRBJ1-2
CDR3 length: 14
clone size: .
D gene: .
CDR3 DNA: TGCGCCAGCAGCGTACAGGCGGATAACTATGGCTACACCTTC
CDR3 protein: CASSVQADNYGYTF

V gene: TRBV20-1
J gene: TRBJ2-7
CDR3 length: 14
clone size: few
D gene: TRBD2
CDR3 DNA: TGCAGTGCTAGATGGGGGGGTGGGTCTTCCGAGCAGTACTTC
CDR3 protein: CSARWGGGSSEQYF

V gene: TRBV12-3/TRBV12-4
J gene: TRBJ2-5
CDR3 length: 15
clone size: few
D gene: .
CDR3 DNA: TGTGCCAGCTCCCTACCCGGGACACTCCAAGAGACCCAGTACTTC
CDR3 protein: CASSLPGTLQETQYF

V gene: TRBV3-1
J gene: TRBJ1-2
CDR3 length: 15
clone size: .
D gene: .
CDR3 DNA: TGTGCCAGCAGCCCACTTCCGCAGGGGAACTATGGCTACACCTTC
CDR3 protein: CASSPLPQGNYGYTF

V gene: TRBV12-3/TRBV12-4
J gene: TRBJ1-5
CDR3 length: 15
clone size: .
D gene: .
CDR3 DNA: TGTGCCAGCAGTTTCTCGCGGCAGAGGAATCAGCCCCAGCATTTT
CDR3 protein: CASSFSRQRNQPQHF

V gene: TRBV19
J gene: TRBJ2-1
CDR3 length: 14
clone size: .
D gene: TRBD1
CDR3 DNA: TGTGCCAGTAGTAATTTGGGACAGGACAATGAGCAGTTCTTC
CDR3 protein: CASSNLGQDNEQFF

V gene: TRBV10-3
J gene: TRBJ2-1
CDR3 length: 14
clone size: .
D gene: TRBD1
CDR3 DNA: TGTGCCCTCCGGACAGGGGGCGCCGACAATGAGCAGTTCTTC
CDR3 protein: CALRTGGADNEQFF

V gene: TRBV7-2
J gene: TRBJ2-2
CDR3 length: 14
clone size: .
D gene: .
CDR3 DNA: TGTGCCAGCAGCTTGTCTACGAACGCCGGGGAGCTGTTTTTT
CDR3 protein: CASSLSTNAGELFF

V gene: TRBV6-1
J gene: TRBJ1-2
CDR3 length: 16
clone size: few
D gene: TRBD1
CDR3 DNA: TGTGCCAGTAATTCCGGGGACAGGGGTACTAACTATGGCTACACCTTC
CDR3 protein: CASNSGDRGTNYGYTF

V gene: TRBV5-1
J gene: TRBJ2-2
CDR3 length: 15
clone size: few
D gene: TRBD2
CDR3 DNA: TGCGCCAGCAGCTTTAGCGGGTGGCTCACCGGGGAGCTGTTTTTT
CDR3 protein: CASSFSGWLTGELFF

V gene: TRBV12-3/TRBV12-4
J gene: TRBJ2-1
CDR3 length: 13
clone size: .
D gene: TRBD1
CDR3 DNA: TGTGCCAGCAGTTCCCGACAGGGCTATGAGCAGTTCTTC
CDR3 protein: CASSSRQGYEQFF

V gene: TRBV6-2/TRBV6-3
J gene: TRBJ2-5
CDR3 length: 13
clone size: few
D gene: TRBD1
CDR3 DNA: TGTGCCAGCAGGGGACAGGGTGGTGCGACCCAGTACTTC
CDR3 protein: CASRGQGGATQYF

V gene: TRBV9
J gene: TRBJ2-5
CDR3 length: 13
clone size: .
D gene: TRBD2
CDR3 DNA: TGTGCCAGCAGCGTAAGCGGGGGAGGGACCCAGTACTTC
CDR3 protein: CASSVSGGGTQYF

V gene: TRBV5-1
J gene: TRBJ2-1
CDR3 length: 16
clone size: few
D gene: TRBD2
CDR3 DNA: TGCGCCAGCAGCCTGGGGGGGACTAGCGGTATCAATGAGCAGTTCTTC
CDR3 protein: CASSLGGTSGINEQFF